These 30 T cell receptor beta chains were sequenced from one sample in a study of blood T cells in healthy people across ages (dated by TCRdb to 2013 to 2016). The library was made by 5' RACE. Instrument on record: Illumina HiSeq 2500. A second PCR of about 7 to 12 cycles was performed with a sample-barcoded 5' primer and a J-beta primer mix. TCRdb cleaned the public reads at Q25 with fastp, built clones with MiXCR and kept in-frame beta chains. Rows are combined by CDR3 protein, so each entry shows the most common genes and DNA. This sample holds 1.5 million to 2 million distinct CDR3 sequences; roughly 30% were observed only once. The ten largest clones add up to 7.7% of the sample. Sequencing input: blood. These receptors were collected from a woman in her 30s in good health.

The CDR3, as DNA: TGCAGCGTTGAAGCCGGACAGGGATTTTACAATGAGCAGTTCTTC. This codes for CSVEAGQGFYNEQFF. This chain uses TRBV29-1 with TRBJ2-1; TRBD1 matches at 8 bases. The germline CDR1 and CDR2 sequences are SQVTM and ANQGSEA. The CDR3 has 15 residues. The J segment lost 4 bases and the V segment lost 1 base, leaving 6 bases of the junction unmatched.

This sequence joins TRBV9 and TRBJ2-1; the match to TRBD2 covers 16 bases. V shed 0 bases and J 7 bases; nucleotides not matched to a gene: 1. Looked up from germline, CDR1 is SGDLS and CDR2 is YYNGEE. The CDR3 covers 16 residues. CDR3 sequence: CASSVGGLAGGNEQFF. The CDR3 DNA reads TGTGCCAGCAGCGTAGGGGGACTAGCGGGGGGGAATGAGCAGTTCTTC.

The rearrangement uses TRBV24-1 and TRBJ2-7; 8 bases are a match to TRBD1. The DNA end lines up better with TRBJ2-5; the J call may be wrong. The CDR3 spans 15 residues. Germline V gene lookup returns CDR1 KGHDR and CDR2 SFDVKD. CDR3 DNA sequence: TGTGCCACCAGTGATTCGGACAGGGCGGGGGAGACCCAGTACTTC. Protein product: CATSDSDRAGETQYF.

This clonotype was found a few times. The J gene is TRBJ2-5, the V gene TRBV10-2; no clear D. V was clipped by 2 bases and J by 7 bases, with 5 bases between them. CDR1 is WSHSY, CDR2 SAAADI, per germline. This CDR3 is 11 amino acids long. The CDR3 is CASSEGVTQYF. The DNA for the CDR3 is TGCGCCAGCAGTGAGGGCGTGACCCAGTACTTC.

This clonotype has a count of ten or more. The junction and the germline gene differ at one end; a read error may be behind it. This chain links TRBV7-9 with TRBJ2-3, with 8 bases aligning to TRBD2. This CDR3 is 14 amino acids long. Germline CDR1 and CDR2: SEHNR and FQNEAQ (reference sequence). The CDR3 protein is CASSLAGYTDTQYF. CDR3 DNA: TGTGCCAGCAGTTTAGCGGGATACACAGATACGCAGTATTTT.

V is TRBV14 and J is TRBJ2-5; D call uncertain. CDR1 and CDR2 (germline): SGHDN, FVKESK. V shed 1 base and J shed 1 base, with 10 bases lying between them. The CDR3 totals 15 residues. CDR3 amino acids: CASSQAYGRQETQYF. The CDR3 nucleotides are TGTGCCAGCAGCCAAGCCTATGGGCGCCAAGAGACCCAGTACTTC.

The sample holds many counts of this clonotype. CDR3 nucleotides: TGCAGTGCGGCCCGACAGGGGAGAGATAAAGAGACCCAGTACTTC. As protein: CSAARQGRDKETQYF. The chain recombines TRBV20-1 with TRBJ2-5, with 8 positions matching TRBD1. The CDR3 extends over 15 amino acids. The germline V gene encodes CDR1 DFQATT and CDR2 SNEGSKA (reference sequence). V gave up 6 bases and J gave up 3 bases; unmatched junction bases: 12.

This clonotype came up a few times. The V and J genes are TRBV18 and TRBJ2-7; 9 bases are shared with TRBD2. The CDR3 is 14 residues long. The germline gives CDR1 KGHSH, CDR2 LQKENI. Trimming took 8 bases from V and 2 from J; bases not matched to a gene: 7. CDR3: CASRYGTSTYEQYF. CDR3 coding DNA: TGTGCCAGCCGGTACGGGACTAGCACCTACGAGCAGTACTTC.

The chain combines TRBV6-1 with TRBJ2-7, with TRBD1 matching over 8 bases. The CDR3 contains 18 residues. The V gene end was trimmed by 1 base and the J gene end by 1 base; junction bases not matched to a gene: 12. The germline V gene has CDR1 MNHNS and CDR2 SASEGT. The CDR3 DNA sequence: TGTGCCAGCAGTGAAGTTACCATTGGGGGACAGGAATCCTACGAGCAGTACTTC. This translates into CASSEVTIGGQESYEQYF.

The chain couples TRBV6-2 or TRBV6-3 to TRBJ2-1; TRBD2 matches at 7 bases. The CDR3 is 15 amino acids. Germline lookup yields CDR1 MNHEY and CDR2 SVGEGT. J lost 7 bases, V lost 8 bases, and 14 bases had no gene match. CDR3 coding DNA: TGTGCCAGCTCCCCGGGAGGAACCCTTTTTAATGAGCAGTTCTTC. Its protein is CASSPGGTLFNEQFF.

CDR3 sequence reads: CATSRDREYGYTF. DNA of the CDR3: TGTGCCACCAGCAGAGACAGGGAATATGGCTACACCTTC. J is TRBJ1-2 and V is TRBV15, with D possibly being TRBD1 (5 bases). Germline-derived CDR1 and CDR2 are LNHNV and YYDKDF (reference sequence). V lost 0 bases, J lost 5 bases, and 7 bases lay in between. The CDR3 loop spans 13 amino acids.

This chain connects TRBV7-9 to TRBJ1-2, with 8 bases that match TRBD1. This CDR3 is built from 15 residues. Germline V lookup: CDR1 SEHNR, CDR2 FQNEAQ (reference sequence). Unmatched junction bases numbered 5, after V lost 1 base and J lost 4 bases. In DNA form, the CDR3 reads TGTGCCAGCAGCTTAGGACAGGGGAGGACCTATGGCTACACCTTC. It encodes CASSLGQGRTYGYTF.

This clonotype was picked up one time. The chain combines TRBV12-5 with TRBJ2-7; D might be TRBD1 (5 bases). From germline, CDR1 is LGHNT and CDR2 FRNRAP. The CDR3 consists of 15 residues. V was pared by 6 bases and J by 3 bases, with 18 bases between. CDR3 bases: TGTGCTAGTGGCCTCCAGGGTCCCTCCTGCTACGAGCAGTACTTC. As protein: CASGLQGPSCYEQYF.

This clonotype was seen a few times. The gene calls are TRBV5-1 and TRBJ2-2; perhaps TRBD2 as D (6 bases). Germline CDR1 reads SGHRS; CDR2 reads YFSETQ. V dropped 7 bases and J dropped 2 bases, with 15 bases sitting between them. The CDR3 runs to 15 residues. The CDR3 spells CASRSGLQNTGELFF. DNA of the CDR3: TGCGCCAGCCGCTCGGGACTCCAAAACACCGGGGAGCTGTTTTTT. Based on the CDR3 plus reference TRBV5-1 and TRBJ2-2, the full variable domain is KAGVTQTPRYLIKTRGQQVTLSCSPISGHRSVSWYQQTPGQGLQFLFEYFSETQRNKGNFPGRFSGRQFSNSRSEMNVSTLELGDSALYLCASRSGLQNTGELFFGEGSRLTVL.

This clonotype was detected many times. The chain carries TRBV7-2 and TRBJ2-3; the match to TRBD2 covers 12 bases. With V trimmed by 6 bases and J by 4 bases, 11 bases remained unmatched. Germline V lookup: CDR1 SGHTA, CDR2 FQGNSA. The CDR3 has 17 residues. As DNA, the CDR3 is TGTGCCAGCAGTTCCGGACTAGCGGGATCAAAGGCAGATACGCAGTATTTT. Residues: CASSSGLAGSKADTQYF.

This clonotype was seen a few times. The rearrangement joins TRBV12-3 or TRBV12-4 to TRBJ2-6; D remains ambiguous. With 5 bases removed from V and 2 bases from J, the gap between germline ends came to 10 bases. CDR3 length: 15 amino acids. CDR3 region: CASSPAVAGANVLTF. The CDR3 DNA sequence: TGTGCCAGCAGTCCCGCCGTCGCTGGGGCCAACGTCCTGACTTTC.

The rearrangement uses TRBV2 and TRBJ1-2; unclear D gene. V lost 3 bases, J lost 6 bases, and 8 bases lay in between. CDR3 length: 12 amino acids. Germline-derived CDR1 and CDR2 are SNHLY and FYNNEI. As DNA, the CDR3 is TGTGCCAGCAGTGAGGAGAGGGATGGCTACACCTTC. Its translation is CASSEERDGYTF. Combining the CDR3 with reference TRBV2 and TRBJ1-2 gives the whole variable domain EPEVTQTPSHQVTQMGQEVILRCVPISNHLYFYWYRQILGQKVEFLVSFYNNEISEKSEIFDDQFSVERPDGSNFTLKIRSTKLEDSAMYFCASSEERDGYTFGSGTRLTVV.

In its sample, this clonotype was seen a few times. Sequence at one end of the junction differs from germline and may be a read error. This chain links TRBV5-1 with TRBJ1-6; no clear D gene. In germline, CDR1 is SGHRS, CDR2 YFSETQ. This CDR3 has 14 residues. CDR3 residues: CASSLKHSNSPLHF. In DNA, the CDR3 is TGCGCTAGCAGCTTGAAGCATAGTAATTCACCCCTCCACTTT.

V and J are TRBV7-3 and TRBJ2-1; D is possibly TRBD2 (5 bases). Germline V gene sequence: CDR1 SGHTA, CDR2 FQGTGA. V gave up 2 bases and J gave up 8 bases, with 16 bases separating them. There are 15 residues in the CDR3. CDR3 bases: TGTGCCAGCAGCTTATCGACTATTCCTAGCTATGAGCAGTTCTTC. This gives the protein CASSLSTIPSYEQFF. Full variable domain (outside the CDR3, taken from reference TRBV7-3 and TRBJ2-1): GAGVSQTPSNKVTEKGKYVELRCDPISGHTALYWYRQSLGQGPEFLIYFQGTGAADDSGLPNDRFFAVRPEGSVSTLKIQRTERGDSAVYLCASSLSTIPSYEQFFGPGTRLTVL.

The rearrangement links TRBV7-6 to TRBJ2-7; the D gene is possibly TRBD2 (5 bases). The CDR3 is 17 amino acids. In germline, CDR1 is SGHVS, CDR2 FNYEAQ. V was clipped by 3 bases and J by 0 bases, with 18 bases between them. CDR3 in amino acids: CASSFGSPDSGSYEQYF. DNA for the CDR3: TGTGCCAGCAGCTTCGGTTCGCCGGACTCCGGCTCCTACGAGCAGTACTTC.

The chain combines TRBV7-2 with TRBJ2-3; 8 positions match TRBD2. This CDR3 contains 14 residues. Losses at the gene ends were 4 bases for V and 6 bases for J; bases not matched to a gene: 6. Germline loops: CDR1 SGHTA, CDR2 FQGNSA. Written as DNA, the CDR3 is TGTACCAGCAGCTCCCTTAGCGGGATGGATACGCAGTATTTT. Its translation is CTSSSLSGMDTQYF.

This clonotype was recorded at least ten times. The chain recombines TRBV12-3 or TRBV12-4 with TRBJ2-1; possible D gene TRBD2, 6 bases. The CDR3 contains 16 residues. V dropped 2 bases and J dropped 10 bases, with 21 bases sitting between them. The CDR3 reads CASSLSSEGSLGEQFF. The CDR3 DNA reads TGTGCCAGCAGTTTATCTAGCGAGGGTTCCTTAGGGGAGCAGTTCTTC.

There are a few counts of this clonotype. The rearrangement joins TRBV10-3 to TRBJ2-7; 10 bases line up with TRBD1. With 2 bases clipped from V and 4 bases from J, the junction kept 2 bases outside the gene matches. Germline values: CDR1 ENHRY, CDR2 SYGVKD. The CDR3 consists of 14 residues. The CDR3 here is CAISEGTGVYEQYF. CDR3 nucleotide sequence: TGTGCCATCAGTGAGGGGACAGGGGTTTACGAGCAGTACTTC.

This clonotype was counted ten times or more. The V and J genes are TRBV4-1 and TRBJ1-2; 7 bases are a match to TRBD1. The CDR3 is made up of 15 amino acids. With 3 bases clipped from V and 0 bases from J, the junction kept 4 bases outside the gene matches. CDR1 is MGHRA, CDR2 YSYEKL, per germline. Written as DNA, the CDR3 is TGCGCCAGCAGCCACGGGGACAGAACTAACTATGGCTACACCTTC. This gives the protein CASSHGDRTNYGYTF.

Many counts were recorded for this clonotype. The rearrangement uses TRBV20-1 and TRBJ2-1; perhaps TRBD2 as D (6 bases). This CDR3 spans 14 amino acids. V lost 3 bases, J lost 5 bases, and 14 bases lay in between. Looked up from germline, CDR1 is DFQATT and CDR2 is SNEGSKA (reference sequence). CDR3 DNA sequence: TGCAGTGCTAGCCGTGGTAGCGGCGACAATGAGCAGTTCTTC. Amino acids: CSASRGSGDNEQFF.

This chain joins TRBV18 and TRBJ1-5, with a tentative D call TRBD1 (5 bases). Germline assignment: CDR1 KGHSH and CDR2 LQKENI. This CDR3 is built from 16 residues. V was shortened by 1 base and J by 5 bases, with 15 bases between the two germline ends. The CDR3 region has the DNA TGTGCCAGCTCACCACTAGGGCAGGGTTCCCATCAGCCCCAGCATTTT. It encodes CASSPLGQGSHQPQHF.

This clonotype appeared many times. This chain connects TRBV5-1 to TRBJ2-7, with 10 positions matching TRBD2. V lost 1 base and J lost 1; bases outside the gene matches: 11. Germline V gene lookup returns CDR1 SGHRS and CDR2 YFSETQ. This CDR3 is built from 18 residues. CDR3 in DNA: TGCGCCAGCAGCTTGTGGGGTCTAGCGGGGGCCAATTCCTACGAGCAGTACTTC. Protein: CASSLWGLAGANSYEQYF. The full variable domain, its missing parts supplied by reference TRBV5-1 and TRBJ2-7, is KAGVTQTPRYLIKTRGQQVTLSCSPISGHRSVSWYQQTPGQGLQFLFEYFSETQRNKGNFPGRFSGRQFSNSRSEMNVSTLELGDSALYLCASSLWGLAGANSYEQYFGPGTRLTVT.

V and J are TRBV12-3 or TRBV12-4 and TRBJ2-7, with D possibly being TRBD1 (5 bases). Trimming stripped 3 bases from V and 5 bases from J, with 14 bases between. This CDR3 is built from 14 residues. The CDR3 region has the DNA TGTGCCAGCAGTTTTGGCCAGGGTCAGGACGAGCAGTACTTC. Protein sequence: CASSFGQGQDEQYF.

As regards this clonotype: This may stem from a read error, because a much larger clone lies one nucleotide away. The V gene is TRBV12-3 or TRBV12-4, the J gene TRBJ1-5; D not resolved. Between the trimmed V and J ends, which lost 4 bases and 6 bases, there was a span of 10 bases. This CDR3 region has 13 residues. This chain's CDR3 is CASSYDQCQPQHF. As DNA, the CDR3 is TGTGCCAGCAGTTATGACCAGTGTCAGCCCCAGCATTTT.

In regard to this clonotype: Its ends do not fully match the called genes, so a read error is possible. The chain links TRBV6-2 or TRBV6-3 to TRBJ1-1; D unclear. Germline values: CDR1 MNHEY, CDR2 SVGEGT. CDR3 length: 13 amino acids. In DNA form, the CDR3 reads TGCGCCAGCAGTTACTGGGGTAACACCGAAGCTTTCTTT. Translating it yields CASSYWGNTEAFF.